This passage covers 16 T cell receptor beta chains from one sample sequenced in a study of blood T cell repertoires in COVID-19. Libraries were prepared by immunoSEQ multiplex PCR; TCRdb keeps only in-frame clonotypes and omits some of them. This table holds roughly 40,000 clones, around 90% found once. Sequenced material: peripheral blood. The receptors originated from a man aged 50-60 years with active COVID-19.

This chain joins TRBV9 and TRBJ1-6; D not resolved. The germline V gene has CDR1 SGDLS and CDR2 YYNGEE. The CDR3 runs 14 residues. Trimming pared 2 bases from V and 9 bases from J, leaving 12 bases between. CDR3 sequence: CASSVARFGSPLHF. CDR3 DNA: TGTGCCAGCAGCGTTGCGAGGTTCGGTTCACCCCTCCACTTT.

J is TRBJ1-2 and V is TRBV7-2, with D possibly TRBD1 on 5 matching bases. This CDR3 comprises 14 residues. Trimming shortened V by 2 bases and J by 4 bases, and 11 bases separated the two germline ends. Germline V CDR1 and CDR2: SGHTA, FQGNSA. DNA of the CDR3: TGTGCCAGCAGCTTATCACGGGGGATCTATGGCTACACCTTC. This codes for CASSLSRGIYGYTF.

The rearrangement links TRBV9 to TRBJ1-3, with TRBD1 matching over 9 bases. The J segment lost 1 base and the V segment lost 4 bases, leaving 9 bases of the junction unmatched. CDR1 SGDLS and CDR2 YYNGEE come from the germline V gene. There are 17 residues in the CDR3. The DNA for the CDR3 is TGTGCCAGCAGCCTTTCGGACAGGGGCACATCTGGAAACACCATATATTTT. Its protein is CASSLSDRGTSGNTIYF. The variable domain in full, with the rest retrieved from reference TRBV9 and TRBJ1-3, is DSGVTQTPKHLITATGQRVTLRCSPRSGDLSVYWYQQSLDQGLQFLIQYYNGEERAKGNILERFSAQQFPDLHSELNLSSLELGDSALYFCASSLSDRGTSGNTIYFGEGSWLTVV.

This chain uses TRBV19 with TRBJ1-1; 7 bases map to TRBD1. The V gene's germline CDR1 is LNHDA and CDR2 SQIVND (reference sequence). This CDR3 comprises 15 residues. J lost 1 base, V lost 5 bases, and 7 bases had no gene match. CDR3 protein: CASSYSWTGNTEAFF. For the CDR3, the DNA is TGTGCCAGTAGTTATTCCTGGACAGGGAACACTGAAGCTTTCTTT.

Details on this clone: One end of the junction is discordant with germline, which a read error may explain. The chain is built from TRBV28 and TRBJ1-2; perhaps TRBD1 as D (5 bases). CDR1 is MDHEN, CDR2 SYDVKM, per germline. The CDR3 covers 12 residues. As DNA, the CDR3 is TGTGCCAGCAGCCAGAATCCACGGGGGGAAGCCTTC. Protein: CASSQNPRGEAF.

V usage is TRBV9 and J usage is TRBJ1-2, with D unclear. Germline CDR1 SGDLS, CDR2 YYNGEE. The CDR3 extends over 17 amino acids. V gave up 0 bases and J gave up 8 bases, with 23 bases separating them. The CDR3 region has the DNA TGTGCCAGCAGCGTAGATGCGGAGGGAAGACAAGGGAACGGCTACACCTTC. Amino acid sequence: CASSVDAEGRQGNGYTF.

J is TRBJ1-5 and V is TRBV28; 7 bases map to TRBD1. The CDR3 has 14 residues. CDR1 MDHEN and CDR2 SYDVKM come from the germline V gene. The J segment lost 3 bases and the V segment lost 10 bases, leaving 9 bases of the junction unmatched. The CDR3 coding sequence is TGTGCCACTACAGGGGTTATTAACAATCAGCCCCAGCATTTT. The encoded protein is CATTGVINNQPQHF.

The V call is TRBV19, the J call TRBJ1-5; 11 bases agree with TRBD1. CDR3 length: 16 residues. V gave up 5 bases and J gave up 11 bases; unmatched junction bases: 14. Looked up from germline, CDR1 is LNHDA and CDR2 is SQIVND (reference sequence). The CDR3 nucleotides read TGTGCCAGTAGTGCCCGTCGGACAGGGGGCAACTTGGCCCAGCATTTT. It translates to CASSARRTGGNLAQHF.

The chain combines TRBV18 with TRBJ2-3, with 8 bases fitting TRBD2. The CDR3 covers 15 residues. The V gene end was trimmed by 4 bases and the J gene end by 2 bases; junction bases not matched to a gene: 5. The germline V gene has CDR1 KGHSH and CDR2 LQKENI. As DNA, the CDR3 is TGTGCCAGCTCACTCGGGCGGGGGGCCACAGATACGCAGTATTTT. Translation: CASSLGRGATDTQYF.

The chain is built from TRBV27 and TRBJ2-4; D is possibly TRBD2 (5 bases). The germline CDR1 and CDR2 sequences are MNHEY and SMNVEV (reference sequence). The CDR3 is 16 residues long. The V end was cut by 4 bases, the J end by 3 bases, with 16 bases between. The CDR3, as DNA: TGTGCCAGCAGTTACCGGGGTAAGGCCGGCAAAAACATTCAGTACTTC. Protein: CASSYRGKAGKNIQYF.

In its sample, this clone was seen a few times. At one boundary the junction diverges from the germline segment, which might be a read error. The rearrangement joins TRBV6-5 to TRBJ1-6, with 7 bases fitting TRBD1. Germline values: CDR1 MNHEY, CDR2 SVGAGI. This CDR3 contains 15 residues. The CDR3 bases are TGTGCCAGCAGTGACTCGGGACAGCCCTATTCACCCCTCCACTTT. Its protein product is CASSDSGQPYSPLHF.

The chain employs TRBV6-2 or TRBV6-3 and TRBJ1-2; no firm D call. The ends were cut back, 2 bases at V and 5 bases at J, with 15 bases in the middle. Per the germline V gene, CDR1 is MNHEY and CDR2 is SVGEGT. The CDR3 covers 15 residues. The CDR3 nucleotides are TGTGCCAGCAGTTACGTAGGGAGCGGGAGTTATGGCTACACCTTC. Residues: CASSYVGSGSYGYTF.

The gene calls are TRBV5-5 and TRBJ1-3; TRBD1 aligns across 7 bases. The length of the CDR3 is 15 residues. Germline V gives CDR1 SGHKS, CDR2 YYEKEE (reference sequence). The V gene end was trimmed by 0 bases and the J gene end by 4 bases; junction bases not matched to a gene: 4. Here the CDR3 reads CASSLVGQQGNTIYF. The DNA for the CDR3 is TGTGCCAGCAGCTTGGTGGGACAGCAAGGAAACACCATATATTTT.

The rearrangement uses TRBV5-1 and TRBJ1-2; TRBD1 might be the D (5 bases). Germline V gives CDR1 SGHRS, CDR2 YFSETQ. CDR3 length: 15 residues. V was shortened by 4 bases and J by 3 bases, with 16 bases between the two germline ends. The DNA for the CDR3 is TGCGCCAGCAGCGGGTCAGGGTATCCGGACTATGGCTACACCTTC. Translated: CASSGSGYPDYGYTF. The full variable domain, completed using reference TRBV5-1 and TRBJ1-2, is KAGVTQTPRYLIKTRGQQVTLSCSPISGHRSVSWYQQTPGQGLQFLFEYFSETQRNKGNFPGRFSGRQFSNSRSEMNVSTLELGDSALYLCASSGSGYPDYGYTFGSGTRLTVV.

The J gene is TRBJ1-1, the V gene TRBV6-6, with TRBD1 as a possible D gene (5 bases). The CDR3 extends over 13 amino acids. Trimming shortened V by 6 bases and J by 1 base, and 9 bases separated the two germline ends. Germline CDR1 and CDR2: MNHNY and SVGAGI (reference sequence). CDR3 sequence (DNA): TGTGCCAGCAGACAGACAGAGAACACTGAAGCTTTCTTT. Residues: CASRQTENTEAFF.

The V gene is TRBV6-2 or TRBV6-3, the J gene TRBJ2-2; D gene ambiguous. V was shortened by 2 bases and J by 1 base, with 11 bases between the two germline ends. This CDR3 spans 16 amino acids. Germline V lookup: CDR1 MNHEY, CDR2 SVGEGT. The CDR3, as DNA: TGTGCCAGCAGTTACCCGGTGTCCGAGAACACCGGGGAGCTGTTTTTT. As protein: CASSYPVSENTGELFF.